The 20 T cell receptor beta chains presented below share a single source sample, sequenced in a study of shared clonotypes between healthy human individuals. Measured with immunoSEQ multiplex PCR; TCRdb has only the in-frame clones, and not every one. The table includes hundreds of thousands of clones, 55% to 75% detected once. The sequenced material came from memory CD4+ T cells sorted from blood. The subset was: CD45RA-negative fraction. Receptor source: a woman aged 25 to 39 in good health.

As DNA, the CDR3 is TGTGCCAGTACTACAGGCGCGGGACTGAACACCGGGGAGCTGTTTTTT. It translates to CASTTGAGLNTGELFF. This chain connects TRBV6-6 to TRBJ2-2, with D perhaps TRBD2 (6 bases). Germline V lookup: CDR1 MNHNY, CDR2 SVGAGI (reference sequence). Trimming stripped 9 bases from V and 1 base from J, with 18 bases between. The CDR3 spans 16 residues.

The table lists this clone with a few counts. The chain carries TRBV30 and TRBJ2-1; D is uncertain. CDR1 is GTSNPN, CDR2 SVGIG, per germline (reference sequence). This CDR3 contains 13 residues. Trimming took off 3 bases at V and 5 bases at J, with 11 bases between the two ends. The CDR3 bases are TGTGCCTGGAGAGGATCAGGTCACAATGAGCAGTTCTTC. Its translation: CAWRGSGHNEQFF.

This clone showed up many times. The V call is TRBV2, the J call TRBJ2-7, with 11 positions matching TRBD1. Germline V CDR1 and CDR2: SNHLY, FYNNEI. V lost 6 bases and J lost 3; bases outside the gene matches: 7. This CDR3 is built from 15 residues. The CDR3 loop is CASRHRTGGSYEQYF. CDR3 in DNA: TGTGCCAGCAGACACCGGACAGGGGGCAGCTACGAGCAGTACTTC.

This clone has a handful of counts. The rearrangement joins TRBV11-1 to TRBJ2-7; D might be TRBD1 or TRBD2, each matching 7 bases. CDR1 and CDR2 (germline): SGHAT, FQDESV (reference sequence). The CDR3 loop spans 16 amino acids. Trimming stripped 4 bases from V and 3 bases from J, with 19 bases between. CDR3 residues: CASSSRGGQTNYEQYF. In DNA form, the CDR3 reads TGTGCCAGCAGCTCCCGCGGGGGACAGACGAACTACGAGCAGTACTTC.

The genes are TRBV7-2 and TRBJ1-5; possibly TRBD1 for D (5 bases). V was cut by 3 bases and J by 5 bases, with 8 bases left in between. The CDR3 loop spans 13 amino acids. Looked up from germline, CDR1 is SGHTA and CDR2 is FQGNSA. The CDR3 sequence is CASSFEGDQPQHF. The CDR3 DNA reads TGTGCCAGCAGCTTTGAAGGGGATCAGCCCCAGCATTTT.

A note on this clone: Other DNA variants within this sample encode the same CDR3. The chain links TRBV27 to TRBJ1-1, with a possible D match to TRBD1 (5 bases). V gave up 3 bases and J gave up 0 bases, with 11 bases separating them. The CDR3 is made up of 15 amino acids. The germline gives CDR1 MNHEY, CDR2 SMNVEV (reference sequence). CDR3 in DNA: TGTGCCAGCAGTTTGAAGAGGGGTATGAACACTGAAGCTTTCTTT. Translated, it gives CASSLKRGMNTEAFF.

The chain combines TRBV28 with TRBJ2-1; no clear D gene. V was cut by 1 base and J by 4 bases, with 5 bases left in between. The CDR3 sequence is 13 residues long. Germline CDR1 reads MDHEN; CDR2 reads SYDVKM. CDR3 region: CASSLSQYNEQFF. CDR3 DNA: TGTGCCAGCAGTTTATCTCAATACAATGAGCAGTTCTTC.

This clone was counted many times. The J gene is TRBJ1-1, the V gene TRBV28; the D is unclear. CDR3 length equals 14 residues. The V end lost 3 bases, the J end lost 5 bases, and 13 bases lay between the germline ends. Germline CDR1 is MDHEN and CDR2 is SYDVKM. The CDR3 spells CASSFPYRWTEAFF. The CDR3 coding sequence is TGTGCCAGCAGTTTTCCCTACAGATGGACTGAAGCTTTCTTT.

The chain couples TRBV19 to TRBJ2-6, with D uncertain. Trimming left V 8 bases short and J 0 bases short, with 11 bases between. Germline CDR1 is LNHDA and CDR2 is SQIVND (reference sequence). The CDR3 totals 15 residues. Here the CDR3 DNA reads TGTGCCAGTTGTAGGCGGAACTCTGGGGCCAACGTCCTGACTTTC. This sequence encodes CASCRRNSGANVLTF.

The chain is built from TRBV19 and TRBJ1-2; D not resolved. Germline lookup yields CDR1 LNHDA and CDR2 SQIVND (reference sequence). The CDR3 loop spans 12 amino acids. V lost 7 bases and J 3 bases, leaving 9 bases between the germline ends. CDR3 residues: CASTSVYYGYTF. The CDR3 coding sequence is TGTGCCAGTACATCGGTATACTATGGCTACACCTTC.

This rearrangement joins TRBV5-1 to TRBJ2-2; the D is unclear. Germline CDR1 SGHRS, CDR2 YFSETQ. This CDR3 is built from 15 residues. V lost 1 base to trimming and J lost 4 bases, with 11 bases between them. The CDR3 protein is CASSLRGQPTGELFF. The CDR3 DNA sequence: TGCGCCAGCAGCTTGCGAGGCCAACCCACCGGGGAGCTGTTTTTT.

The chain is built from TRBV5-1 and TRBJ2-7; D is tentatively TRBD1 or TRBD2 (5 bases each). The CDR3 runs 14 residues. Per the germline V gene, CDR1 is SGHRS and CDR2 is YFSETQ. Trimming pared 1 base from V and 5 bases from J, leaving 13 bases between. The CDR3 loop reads CASSLWGMEDEQYF. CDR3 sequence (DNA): TGCGCCAGCAGCTTGTGGGGGATGGAAGACGAGCAGTACTTC.

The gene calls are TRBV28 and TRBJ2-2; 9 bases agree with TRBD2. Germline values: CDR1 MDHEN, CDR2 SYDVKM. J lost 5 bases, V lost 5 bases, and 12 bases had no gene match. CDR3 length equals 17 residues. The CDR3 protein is CASSPPYGGGGTGELFF. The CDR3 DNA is TGTGCCAGCAGTCCGCCGTATGGCGGGGGGGGGACCGGGGAGCTGTTTTTT.

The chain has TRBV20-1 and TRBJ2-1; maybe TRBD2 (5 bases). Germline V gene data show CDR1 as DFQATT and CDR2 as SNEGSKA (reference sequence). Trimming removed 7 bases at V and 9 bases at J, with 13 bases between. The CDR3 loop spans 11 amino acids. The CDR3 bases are TGCAGTGTGGCTAGCTGGGGTGAGCAGTTCTTC. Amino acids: CSVASWGEQFF.

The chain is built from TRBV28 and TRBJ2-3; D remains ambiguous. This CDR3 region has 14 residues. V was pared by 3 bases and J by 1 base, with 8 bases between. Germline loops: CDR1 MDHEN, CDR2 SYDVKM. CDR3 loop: CASSLRSGTDTQYF. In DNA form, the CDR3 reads TGTGCCAGCAGTTTGAGGAGCGGCACAGATACGCAGTATTTT. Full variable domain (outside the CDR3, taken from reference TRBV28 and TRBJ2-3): DVKVTQSSRYLVKRTGEKVFLECVQDMDHENMFWYRQDPGLGLRLIYFSYDVKMKEKGDIPEGYSVSREKKERFSLILESASTNQTSMYLCASSLRSGTDTQYFGPGTRLTVL.

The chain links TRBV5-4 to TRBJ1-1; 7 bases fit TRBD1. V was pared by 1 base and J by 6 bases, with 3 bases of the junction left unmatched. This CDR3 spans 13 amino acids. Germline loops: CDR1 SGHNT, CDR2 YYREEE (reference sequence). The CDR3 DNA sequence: TGTGCCAGCAGCTTGACAGGGGCCGCTGAAGCTTTCTTT. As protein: CASSLTGAAEAFF.

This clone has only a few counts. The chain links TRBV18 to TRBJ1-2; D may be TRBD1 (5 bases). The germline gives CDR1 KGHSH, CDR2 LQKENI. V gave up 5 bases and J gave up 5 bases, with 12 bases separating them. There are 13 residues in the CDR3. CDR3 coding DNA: TGTGCCAGCTCAACAGGAACGATGTATGGCTACACCTTC. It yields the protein CASSTGTMYGYTF.

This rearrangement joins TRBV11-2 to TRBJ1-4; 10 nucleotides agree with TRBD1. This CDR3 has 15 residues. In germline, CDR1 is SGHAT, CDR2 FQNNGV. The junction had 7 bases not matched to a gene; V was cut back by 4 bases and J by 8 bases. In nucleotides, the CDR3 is TGTGCCAGCAGCTCCACGGGACAGGGGTCGGAAAAACTGTTTTTT. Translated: CASSSTGQGSEKLFF.

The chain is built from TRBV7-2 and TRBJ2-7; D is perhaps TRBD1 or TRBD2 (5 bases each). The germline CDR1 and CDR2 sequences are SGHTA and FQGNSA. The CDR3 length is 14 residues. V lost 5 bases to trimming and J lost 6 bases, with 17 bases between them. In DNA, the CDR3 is TGTGCCAGCAGCCTCCAACCGGGGCAGGGCGAGCAGTACTTC. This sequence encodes CASSLQPGQGEQYF.

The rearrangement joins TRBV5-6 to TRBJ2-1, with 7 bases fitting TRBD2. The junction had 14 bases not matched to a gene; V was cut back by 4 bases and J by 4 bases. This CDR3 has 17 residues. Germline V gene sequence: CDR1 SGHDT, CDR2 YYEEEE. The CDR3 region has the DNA TGTGCCAGCAGCCACTACTACCCGGGGAGGGTTTACAATGAGCAGTTCTTC. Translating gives CASSHYYPGRVYNEQFF.